This T cell receptor beta chain derives from a study of T cells in Graves' hyperthyroidism and ophthalmopathy. On the study more broadly: Initial diagnosis, before any treatment, was when peripheral blood was collected. Study results and limitations: Peripheral blood also featured most of the thyroid clonotypes expanded above 0.001.

Germline CDR1 is ENHRY and CDR2 is SYGVKD. V lost 6 bases to trimming and J lost 1 base; unmatched junction nucleotides: 3. The length of the CDR3 is 14 residues. Stable Graves' hyperthyroidism meant no ophthalmopathy progression within 18 months. Each 10 ml fresh peripheral blood draw supplied the PBMCs. What was amplified from RNA transcripts were TCR beta CDR3 regions. With the HTBI primer set, the TCR CDR3 went through a first round of RT-PCR. TCRdb independently ran MiXCR on the multiplex PCR reads; one entry per CDR3 protein. Of nearly 750,000 distinct CDR3 sequences in the sample, 35% were seen once. Points on this clonotype: Its antigen is as yet unknown.

The source material was blood. This chain joins TRBV10-3 and TRBJ2-3; 8 bases are a match to TRBD2. The receptor was isolated from a woman aged 40 to 50 with Graves' hyperthyroidism. The CDR3 DNA reads as TGTGCCATCAGCTCGGGGGGGGGCACAGATACGCAGTATTTT. Its protein product is CAISSGGGTDTQYF.